The 7 T cell receptor beta chains reported below all come from one sample, sequenced in a study of blood T cell repertoires in COVID-19. Measured with immunoSEQ multiplex PCR; TCRdb has only the in-frame clones, and not every one. The sample carries tens of thousands of clones, approximately 83% recorded once. What was sequenced was peripheral blood. The source is a human donor with acute or convalescent COVID-19. The donor label of this sample is uncertain.

The chain joins TRBV6-5 to TRBJ2-7; 8 nucleotides align to TRBD2. V was clipped by 6 bases and J by 4 bases; unmatched bases: 8. Germline V gives CDR1 MNHEY, CDR2 SVGAGI. This CDR3 comprises 14 residues. The chain's CDR3 is CASRRSGSLYEQYF. The CDR3 DNA reads as TGTGCCAGCAGACGCAGCGGGAGTTTGTACGAGCAGTACTTC.

The rearrangement links TRBV5-1 to TRBJ1-1, with 10 nucleotides matching TRBD1. V gave up 0 bases and J gave up 1 base; unmatched junction bases: 9. The CDR3 has 18 residues. Germline V gene lookup returns CDR1 SGHRS and CDR2 YFSETQ. The CDR3 coding sequence is TGCGCCAGCAGCTTGGCCAGCAGGGGACAGGGGCCGAACACTGAAGCTTTCTTT. Translation gives CASSLASRGQGPNTEAFF.

The V and J genes are TRBV7-2 and TRBJ1-2; D remains unclear. Germline CDR1 reads SGHTA; CDR2 reads FQGNSA. V gave up 0 bases and J gave up 4 bases, with 12 bases separating them. The CDR3 consists of 15 residues. For the CDR3, the DNA is TGTGCCAGCAGCTTAGCAGCAGTGACACCCTATGGCTACACCTTC. Its protein product is CASSLAAVTPYGYTF.

By share, this clone ranks as medium-sized (0.01 to 0.1%). The chain has TRBV6-1 and TRBJ1-5; D is perhaps TRBD1 (6 bases). V was cut by 3 bases and J by 4 bases, with 16 bases left in between. The germline V gene encodes CDR1 MNHNS and CDR2 SASEGT. The CDR3 is made up of 16 amino acids. The CDR3, as DNA: TGTGCCAGCAGTGATGCTGTACAGGGCGCTAATCAGCCCCAGCATTTT. Translation gives CASSDAVQGANQPQHF.

The V call is TRBV11-2, the J call TRBJ2-3; 11 nucleotides align to TRBD2. CDR3 length: 16 amino acids. V gave up 5 bases and J gave up 2 bases; unmatched junction bases: 6. Germline-derived CDR1 and CDR2 are SGHAT and FQNNGV. CDR3: CASSRRLAGTTDTQYF. Written as DNA, the CDR3 is TGTGCCAGCAGCCGAAGACTAGCGGGGACCACAGATACGCAGTATTTT.

The chain employs TRBV6-5 and TRBJ1-4; TRBD1 matches at 8 bases. V lost 6 bases to trimming and J lost 4 bases; unmatched junction nucleotides: 7. Per the germline V gene, CDR1 is MNHEY and CDR2 is SVGAGI. The length of the CDR3 is 15 residues. The CDR3 loop is CASSPGQGNNEKLFF. DNA of the CDR3: TGTGCCAGCAGCCCCGGACAGGGAAATAATGAAAAACTGTTTTTT.

V usage is TRBV29-1 and J usage is TRBJ2-1; TRBD1 aligns across 10 bases. CDR3 length: 13 amino acids. Trimming at V came to 7 bases and at J to 6 bases, leaving 6 bases not matched to a gene. Germline-derived CDR1 and CDR2 are SQVTM and ANQGSEA. This CDR3 reads CSAPGQGLNEQFF. The CDR3 coding sequence is TGCAGCGCCCCGGGACAGGGGCTCAATGAGCAGTTCTTC.